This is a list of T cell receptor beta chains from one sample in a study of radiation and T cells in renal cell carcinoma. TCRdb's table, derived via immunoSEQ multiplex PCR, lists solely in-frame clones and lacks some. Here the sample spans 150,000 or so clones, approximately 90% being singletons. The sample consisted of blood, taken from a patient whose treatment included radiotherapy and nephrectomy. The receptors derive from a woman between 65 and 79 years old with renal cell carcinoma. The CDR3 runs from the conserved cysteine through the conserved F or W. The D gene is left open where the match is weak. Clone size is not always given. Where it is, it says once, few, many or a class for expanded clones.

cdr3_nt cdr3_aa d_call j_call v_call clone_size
TGTGCCAGCAGCCCTAGGGGCCCGGATACGCAGTATTTT CASSPRGPDTQYF NA TRBJ2-3 TRBV7-9 NA
TGTGCCAGCAGCGTATCACCGGGACTAGCTCCAGATACGCAGTATTTT CASSVSPGLAPDTQYF TRBD2 TRBJ2-3 TRBV9 NA
TGTGCCAGCAGTGCCCGCCCAGCCCAGTACTTC CASSARPAQYF NA TRBJ2-5 TRBV2 NA
TGTGCCAGCAGCTTAGGGGTTCAGGGCCCAGGGACCCAGTACTTC CASSLGVQGPGTQYF NA TRBJ2-5 TRBV7-2 once
TGTGCCAGCAGTGTGGCAGGACCCTACAATGAGCAGTTCTTC CASSVAGPYNEQFF NA TRBJ2-1 TRBV2 once
TGTGCCTGGGACGCGGGGCTAGGGGAAAAACTGTTTTTT CAWDAGLGEKLFF NA TRBJ1-4 TRBV30 few
TGTGCCAGAGGGGGTGCTCCGGGACCGAGATCCAAAAACATTCAGTACTTC CARGGAPGPRSKNIQYF NA TRBJ2-4 TRBV6-8 NA
TGCACCAGCAGCCTAACCCCGACGGCCGGTACCTATGGCTACACCTTC CTSSLTPTAGTYGYTF NA TRBJ1-2 TRBV1 NA
TGTGCCAGCAGCTTAAATCCCCCGGGAAGCGCGGGCACTGAAGCTTTCTTT CASSLNPPGSAGTEAFF NA TRBJ1-1 TRBV7-3 NA
TGTGCCAGCAGTCAGCCGGGACAGCTAGCCAAAAACATTCAGTACTTC CASSQPGQLAKNIQYF TRBD1 TRBJ2-4 TRBV6-6 NA
TGTGCCAGCAGCCCCCGACTAGCGGGGGGGCAAGAGACCCAGTACTTC CASSPRLAGGQETQYF TRBD2 TRBJ2-5 TRBV9 NA
TGTGCCAGCAGCTTAGACGCTGGGATCGATGAGCAGTTCTTC CASSLDAGIDEQFF NA TRBJ2-1 TRBV7-6 once
TGTGCCAGCAGTGAAGGGCGAGGTGCGAAGACCCAGTACTTC CASSEGRGAKTQYF NA TRBJ2-5 TRBV2 NA
TGTGCCAGCAGCTTACGGGGGGCTAATTCACCCCTCCACTTT CASSLRGANSPLHF NA TRBJ1-6 TRBV11-2 NA
TGCGCCAGCAGCCAAGATCCAGGGTACGCTGAAGCTTTCTTT CASSQDPGYAEAFF NA TRBJ1-1 TRBV4-1 NA
TGTGCCAGCAGAATGGACAGATCTAATTCACCCCTCCACTTT CASRMDRSNSPLHF NA TRBJ1-6 TRBV6-5 NA
TGCGCCAGCAGTGAGTTTGGCTTTTCGAGCTCTGGAAACACCATATATTTT CASSEFGFSSSGNTIYF NA TRBJ1-3 TRBV10-2 NA
TGTGCCACCGTATACGGACAGGGGTCCCTCTCTGGAAACACCATATATTTT CATVYGQGSLSGNTIYF TRBD1 TRBJ1-3 TRBV10-3 NA
TGTGCCAGCAGCTTCAGGACCGATTACAGTGAGCAGTTCTTC CASSFRTDYSEQFF NA TRBJ2-1 TRBV7-2 NA
TGTGCCAGCAGCTGGGGGCAAACCTCGGGCGAGCAGTACTTC CASSWGQTSGEQYF NA TRBJ2-7 TRBV5-5 NA
TGTGCCAGTAGTAAGACACCCTGGCATTCACCCCTCCACTTT CASSKTPWHSPLHF NA TRBJ1-6 TRBV19 few
TGTGCCAGCAGCACGACAAGCTCCTACAATGAGCAGTTCTTC CASSTTSSYNEQFF NA TRBJ2-1 TRBV7-9 NA
TGCGCCAGCAGCCAAGTTCAGGAGCAGTACTTC CASSQVQEQYF NA TRBJ2-7 TRBV4-3 NA
TGTGCCAGCAGCTTAGCCGGGACAGAAAAAAACATTCAGTACTTC CASSLAGTEKNIQYF TRBD1 TRBJ2-4 TRBV11-1 once
TGTGCCAGCAGCCCTGGAGCGGGAACTAATGAAAAACTGTTTTTT CASSPGAGTNEKLFF NA TRBJ1-4 TRBV7-9 NA
TGTGCCAGCAGTGAGGGTTCGAGCTCCTATAATTCACCCCTCCACTTT CASSEGSSSYNSPLHF NA TRBJ1-6 TRBV6-1 NA
TGTGCCAGTAGTATAGCACGAGGGACAGGGGCAACGTTTACTTTCTTT CASSIARGTGATFTFF TRBD1 TRBJ1-1 TRBV19 NA
TGCGCCAGCAGCCCAAAAAGCCCAAGGCAGGGCCTAGGTGAAAAACTGTTTTTT CASSPKSPRQGLGEKLFF NA TRBJ1-4 TRBV5-1 NA
TGTGCCAGCGCGGGGATTAACTATGGCTACACCTTC CASAGINYGYTF NA TRBJ1-2 TRBV28 NA